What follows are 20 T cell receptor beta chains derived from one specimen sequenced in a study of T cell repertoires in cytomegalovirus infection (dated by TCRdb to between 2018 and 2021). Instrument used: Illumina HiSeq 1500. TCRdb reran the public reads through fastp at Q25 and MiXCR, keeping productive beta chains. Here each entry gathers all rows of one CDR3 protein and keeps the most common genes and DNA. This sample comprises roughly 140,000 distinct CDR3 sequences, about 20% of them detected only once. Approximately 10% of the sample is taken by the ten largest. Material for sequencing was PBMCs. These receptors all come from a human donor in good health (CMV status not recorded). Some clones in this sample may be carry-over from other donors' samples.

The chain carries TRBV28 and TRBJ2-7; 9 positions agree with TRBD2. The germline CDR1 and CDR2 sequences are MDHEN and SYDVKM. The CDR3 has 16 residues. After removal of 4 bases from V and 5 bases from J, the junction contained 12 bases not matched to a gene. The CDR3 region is CASSSGAASGNNEQYF. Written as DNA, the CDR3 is TGTGCCAGCAGTTCGGGGGCGGCTAGCGGGAACAACGAGCAGTACTTC.

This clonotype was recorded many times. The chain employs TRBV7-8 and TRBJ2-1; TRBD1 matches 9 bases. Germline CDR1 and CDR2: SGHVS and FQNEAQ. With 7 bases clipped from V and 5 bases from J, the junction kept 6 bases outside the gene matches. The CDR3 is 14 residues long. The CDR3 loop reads CASTGTGNDNEQFF. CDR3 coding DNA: TGTGCCAGCACCGGGACAGGGAACGACAATGAGCAGTTCTTC.

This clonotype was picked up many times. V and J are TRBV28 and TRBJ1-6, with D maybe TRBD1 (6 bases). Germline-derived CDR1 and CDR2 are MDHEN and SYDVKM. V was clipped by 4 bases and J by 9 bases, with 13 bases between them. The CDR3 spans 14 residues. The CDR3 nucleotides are TGTGCCAGCAGTTCGGGGGCAGGGACTTCACCCCTCCACTTT. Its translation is CASSSGAGTSPLHF.

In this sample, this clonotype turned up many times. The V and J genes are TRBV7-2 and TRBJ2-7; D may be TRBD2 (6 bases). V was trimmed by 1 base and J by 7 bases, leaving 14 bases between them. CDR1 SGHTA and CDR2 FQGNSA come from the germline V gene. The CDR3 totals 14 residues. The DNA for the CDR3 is TGTGCCAGCAGCTTAGTGCGGGATTTGGGAGAGCAGTACTTC. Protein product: CASSLVRDLGEQYF.

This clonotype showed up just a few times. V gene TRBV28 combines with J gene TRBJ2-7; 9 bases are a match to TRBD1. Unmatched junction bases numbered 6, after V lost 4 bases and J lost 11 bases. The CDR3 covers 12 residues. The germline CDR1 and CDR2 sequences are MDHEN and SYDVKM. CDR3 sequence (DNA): TGTGCCAGCAGTTCGGGACAGGGAAACAAGTACTTC. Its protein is CASSSGQGNKYF.

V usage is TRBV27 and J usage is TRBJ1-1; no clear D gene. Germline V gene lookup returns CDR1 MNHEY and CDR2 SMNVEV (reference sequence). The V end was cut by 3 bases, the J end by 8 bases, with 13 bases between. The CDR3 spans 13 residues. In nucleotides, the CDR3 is TGTGCCAGCAGTTTCGGGAGCCAATTAGAAGCTTTCTTT. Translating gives CASSFGSQLEAFF.

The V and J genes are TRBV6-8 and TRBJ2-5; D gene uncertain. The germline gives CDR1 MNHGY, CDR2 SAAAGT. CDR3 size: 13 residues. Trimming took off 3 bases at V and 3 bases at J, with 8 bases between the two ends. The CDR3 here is CASSYDLEETQYF. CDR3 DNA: TGTGCCAGCAGTTATGATCTAGAAGAGACCCAGTACTTC.

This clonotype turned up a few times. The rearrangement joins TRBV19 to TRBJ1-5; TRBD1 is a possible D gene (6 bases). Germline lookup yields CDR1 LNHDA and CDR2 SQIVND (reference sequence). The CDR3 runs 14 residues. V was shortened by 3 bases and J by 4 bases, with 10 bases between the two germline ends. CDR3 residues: CASSIRDINQPQHF. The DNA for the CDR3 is TGTGCCAGTAGTATTCGGGACATAAATCAGCCCCAGCATTTT.

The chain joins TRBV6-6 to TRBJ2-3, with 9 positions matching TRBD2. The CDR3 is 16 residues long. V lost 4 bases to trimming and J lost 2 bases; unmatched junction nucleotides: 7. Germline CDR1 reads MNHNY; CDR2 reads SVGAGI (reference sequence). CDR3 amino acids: CASSFLSGGLTDTQYF. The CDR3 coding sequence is TGTGCCAGCAGTTTCCTTAGCGGGGGCCTCACAGATACGCAGTATTTT.

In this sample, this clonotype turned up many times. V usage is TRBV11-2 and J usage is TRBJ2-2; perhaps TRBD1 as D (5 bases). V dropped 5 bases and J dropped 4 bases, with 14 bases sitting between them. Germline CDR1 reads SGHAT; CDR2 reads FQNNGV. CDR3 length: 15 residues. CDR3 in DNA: TGTGCCAGCAGCCCGACAGTGGAGTTCACCGGGGAGCTGTTTTTT. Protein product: CASSPTVEFTGELFF. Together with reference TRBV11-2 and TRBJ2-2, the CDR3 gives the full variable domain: EAGVAQSPRYKIIEKRQSVAFWCNPISGHATLYWYQQILGQGPKLLIQFQNNGVVDDSQLPKDRFSAERLKGVDSTLKIQPAKLEDSAVYLCASSPTVEFTGELFFGEGSRLTVL.

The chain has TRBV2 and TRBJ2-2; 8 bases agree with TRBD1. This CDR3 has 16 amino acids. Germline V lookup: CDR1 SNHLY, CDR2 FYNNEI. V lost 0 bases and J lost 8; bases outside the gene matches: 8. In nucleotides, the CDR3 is TGTGCCAGCAGTGAAGCCGAGACAGGGGTAGCGGGGGAGCTGTTTTTT. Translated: CASSEAETGVAGELFF.

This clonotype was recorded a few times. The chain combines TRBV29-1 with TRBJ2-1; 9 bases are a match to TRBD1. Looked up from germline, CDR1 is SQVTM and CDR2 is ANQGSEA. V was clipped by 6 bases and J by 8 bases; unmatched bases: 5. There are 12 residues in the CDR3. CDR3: CSVRQGEYEQFF. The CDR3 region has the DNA TGCAGCGTCAGACAGGGGGAGTATGAGCAGTTCTTC.

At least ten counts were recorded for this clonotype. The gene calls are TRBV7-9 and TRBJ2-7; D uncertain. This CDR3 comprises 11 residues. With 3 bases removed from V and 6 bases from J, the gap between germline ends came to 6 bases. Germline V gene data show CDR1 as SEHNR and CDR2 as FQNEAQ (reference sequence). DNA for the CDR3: TGTGCCAGCAGCTTTGTGGGCGAGCAGTACTTC. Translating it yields CASSFVGEQYF.

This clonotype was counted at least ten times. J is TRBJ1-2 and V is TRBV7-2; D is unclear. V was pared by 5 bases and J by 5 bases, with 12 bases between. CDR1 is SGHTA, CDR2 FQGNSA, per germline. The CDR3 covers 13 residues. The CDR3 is CASSPDGRYGYTF. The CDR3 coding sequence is TGTGCCAGCAGCCCAGACGGGAGGTATGGCTACACCTTC.

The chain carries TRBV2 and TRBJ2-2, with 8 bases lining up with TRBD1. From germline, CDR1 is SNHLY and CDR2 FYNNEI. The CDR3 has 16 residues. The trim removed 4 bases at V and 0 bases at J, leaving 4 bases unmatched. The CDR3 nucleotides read TGTGCCAGCAGTGGACAGGGGACCGCGAACACCGGGGAGCTGTTTTTT. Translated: CASSGQGTANTGELFF.

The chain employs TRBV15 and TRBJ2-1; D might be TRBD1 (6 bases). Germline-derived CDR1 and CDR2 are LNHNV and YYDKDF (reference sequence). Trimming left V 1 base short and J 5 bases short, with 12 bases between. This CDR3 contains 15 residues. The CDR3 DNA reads TGTGCCACCAGCAGAGTGAAGGGGGACCACAATGAGCAGTTCTTC. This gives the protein CATSRVKGDHNEQFF.

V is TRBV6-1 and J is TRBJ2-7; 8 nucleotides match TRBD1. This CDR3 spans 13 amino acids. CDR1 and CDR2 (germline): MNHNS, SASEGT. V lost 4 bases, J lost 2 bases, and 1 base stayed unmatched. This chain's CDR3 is CASSGDRTYEQYF. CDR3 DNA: TGTGCCAGCAGTGGGGACAGGACCTACGAGCAGTACTTC.

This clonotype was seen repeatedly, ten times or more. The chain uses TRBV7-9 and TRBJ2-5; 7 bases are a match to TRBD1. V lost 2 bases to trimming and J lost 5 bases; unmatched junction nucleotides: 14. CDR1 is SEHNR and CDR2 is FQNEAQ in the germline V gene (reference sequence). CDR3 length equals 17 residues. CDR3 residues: CASSLPSGQSTRETQYF. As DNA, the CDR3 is TGTGCCAGCAGCTTACCGTCGGGACAGTCGACGCGGGAGACCCAGTACTTC.

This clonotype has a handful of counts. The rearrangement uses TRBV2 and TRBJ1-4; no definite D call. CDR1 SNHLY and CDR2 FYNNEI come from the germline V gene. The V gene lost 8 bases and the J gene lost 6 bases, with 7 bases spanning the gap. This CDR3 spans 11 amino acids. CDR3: CASLTDEKLFF. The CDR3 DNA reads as TGTGCCAGCCTTACAGATGAAAAACTGTTTTTT.

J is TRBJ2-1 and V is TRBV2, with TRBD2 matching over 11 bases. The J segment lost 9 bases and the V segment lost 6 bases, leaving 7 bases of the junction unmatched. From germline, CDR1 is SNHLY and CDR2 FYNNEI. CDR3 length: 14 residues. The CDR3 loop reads CASRTSGDGGEQFF. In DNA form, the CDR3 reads TGTGCCAGCAGGACTAGCGGGGACGGAGGTGAGCAGTTCTTC.